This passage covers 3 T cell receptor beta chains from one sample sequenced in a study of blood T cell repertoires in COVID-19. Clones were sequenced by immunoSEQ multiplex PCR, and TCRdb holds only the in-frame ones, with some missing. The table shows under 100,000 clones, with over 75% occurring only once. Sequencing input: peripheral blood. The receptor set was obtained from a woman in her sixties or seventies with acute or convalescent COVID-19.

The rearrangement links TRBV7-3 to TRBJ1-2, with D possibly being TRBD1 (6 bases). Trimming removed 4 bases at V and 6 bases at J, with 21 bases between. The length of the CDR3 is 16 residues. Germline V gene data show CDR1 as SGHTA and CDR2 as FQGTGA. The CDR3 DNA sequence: TGTGCCAGCAGCTCATTGGTCGGCAGGGGTTTGAATGGCTACACCTTC. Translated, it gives CASSSLVGRGLNGYTF.

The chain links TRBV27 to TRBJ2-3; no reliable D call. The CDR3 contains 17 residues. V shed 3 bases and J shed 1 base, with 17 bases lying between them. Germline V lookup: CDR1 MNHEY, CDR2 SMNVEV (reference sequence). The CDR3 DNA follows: TGTGCCAGCAGTTTGGGCGTCGGCTTGTCTGGCACAGATACGCAGTATTTT. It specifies CASSLGVGLSGTDTQYF.

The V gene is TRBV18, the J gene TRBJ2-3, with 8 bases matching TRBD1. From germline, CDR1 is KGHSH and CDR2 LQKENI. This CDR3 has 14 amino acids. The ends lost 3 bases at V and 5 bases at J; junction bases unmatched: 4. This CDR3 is CASSPGQGRDTQYF. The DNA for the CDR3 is TGTGCCAGCTCACCTGGACAGGGACGAGATACGCAGTATTTT.